A single sample gave rise to the 5 T cell receptor beta chains below, sequenced in a study of T-cell reconstitution after alpha-beta-depleted transplantation in children. For TCRbeta, the library was prepared with unique molecular identifiers. One entry per CDR3 protein, called by TCRdb with MiXCR from the PCR reads. The sample holds over 90,000 distinct CDR3 sequences, approximately 5.4% seen once. Sequencing was performed on PBMCs, mostly from graft donor cells, taken 60 days after TCRalphabeta/CD19-depleted stem cell transplant. These receptors originate from a female patient between 2 and 15 years old who had a stem cell transplant for Fanconi anemia, so the T cells may come from the graft donor.

As to this clonotype: This sequence may be a read error, since a much larger clone differs from it by one base. V is TRBV24-1 and J is TRBJ2-1; D gene uncertain. Trimming removed 8 bases from V and 9 bases from J, with 13 bases in between. CDR1 and CDR2 from the germline V gene are KGHDR and SFDVKD. The CDR3 sequence is 12 residues long. The CDR3 bases are TGTGCCACCAAAGGGCCTTCATTTGAGCAGTTCTTC. Encoded protein: CATKGPSFEQFF.

This clonotype was detected many times. The V gene is TRBV11-1, the J gene TRBJ2-1; tentative D call: TRBD2 (5 bases). Germline V CDR1 and CDR2: SGHAT, FQDESV (reference sequence). Trimming removed 2 bases at V and 2 bases at J, with 22 bases between. The CDR3 is 19 amino acids. CDR3 DNA: TGTGCCAGCAGCTTATTGAGGCGGGTCGAGCGGATACCCTACAATGAGCAGTTCTTC. Translating it yields CASSLLRRVERIPYNEQFF.

This clonotype has a count of ten or more. This chain uses TRBV28 with TRBJ2-7, with D possibly being TRBD1 (5 bases). The CDR3 is made up of 17 amino acids. The germline CDR1 and CDR2 sequences are MDHEN and SYDVKM. V was pared by 3 bases and J by 2 bases, with 20 bases between. The CDR3 sequence is CASSFVQAFSATYEQYF. CDR3 nucleotide sequence: TGTGCCAGCAGTTTTGTACAGGCATTCTCAGCTACCTACGAGCAGTACTTC. The variable domain in full, with the rest retrieved from reference TRBV28 and TRBJ2-7, is DVKVTQSSRYLVKRTGEKVFLECVQDMDHENMFWYRQDPGLGLRLIYFSYDVKMKEKGDIPEGYSVSREKKERFSLILESASTNQTSMYLCASSFVQAFSATYEQYFGPGTRLTVT.

This clonotype came up many times. The chain uses TRBV7-2 and TRBJ2-1; no definite D call. Between the trimmed V and J ends, which lost 1 base and 7 bases, there was a span of 14 bases. The germline V gene encodes CDR1 SGHTA and CDR2 FQGNSA. This CDR3 has 15 residues. CDR3 DNA: TGTGCCAGCAGCTTAGTCCCGTTCTCTTTGAATGAGCAGTTCTTC. Translated, it gives CASSLVPFSLNEQFF.

This clonotype was observed at least ten times. The chain combines TRBV3-1 with TRBJ2-7; 7 bases fit TRBD1. Trimming removed 1 base from V and 3 bases from J; junction bases left unmatched: 3. The CDR3 runs to 14 residues. The V gene's germline CDR1 is LGHDT and CDR2 YNNKEL (reference sequence). The CDR3 loop is CASSQAAGGYEQYF. CDR3 nucleotide sequence: TGTGCCAGCAGCCAAGCCGCAGGGGGCTACGAGCAGTACTTC.